These 32 T cell receptor beta chains were sequenced from one sample in a study of response to subunit inactivated influenza vaccine. TCRdb re-called the RT-PCR reads with MiXCR, one entry per CDR3 protein. This sample has approximately 300,000 distinct CDR3 sequences, with about 20% found just once. The material was PBMCs from blood, obtained 21 months after vaccination. The receptors were sampled from a man between 50 and 75 years old who received an inactivated influenza vaccine.

V gene TRBV6-2 or TRBV6-3 combines with J gene TRBJ1-1; no clear D gene. The CDR3 is 15 amino acids. Germline assignment: CDR1 MNHEY and CDR2 SVGEGT. V lost 7 bases, J lost 0 bases, and 15 bases lay in between. CDR3 sequence: CASTHTAAMNTEAFF. CDR3 nucleotide sequence: TGTGCCAGCACCCACACGGCGGCTATGAACACTGAAGCTTTCTTT.

This clonotype occurred a few times. This sequence joins TRBV12-3 or TRBV12-4 and TRBJ2-7, with D uncertain. V lost 3 bases to trimming and J lost 3 bases, with 12 bases between them. The CDR3 covers 14 residues. Here the CDR3 DNA reads TGTGCCAGCAGTTTGGCCGGCCGTGGCTACGAGCAGTACTTC. Protein sequence: CASSLAGRGYEQYF.

The rearrangement joins TRBV19 to TRBJ2-1, with D possibly matching TRBD2 (6 bases). The CDR3 length is 16 residues. Germline V gives CDR1 LNHDA, CDR2 SQIVND (reference sequence). Trimming took off 2 bases at V and 0 bases at J, with 11 bases between the two ends. The CDR3 region is CASSISRGSSYNEQFF. CDR3 nucleotide sequence: TGTGCCAGTAGTATATCGCGGGGCAGCTCCTACAATGAGCAGTTCTTC.

The chain recombines TRBV28 with TRBJ2-1; D is undetermined. The CDR3 extends over 11 amino acids. The V and J ends lost 5 bases and 10 bases respectively, with 9 bases between them. Germline V gene data show CDR1 as MDHEN and CDR2 as SYDVKM. The CDR3: CASSAGWEQFF. CDR3 DNA sequence: TGTGCCAGCAGTGCCGGTTGGGAGCAGTTCTTC.

The chain carries TRBV6-1 and TRBJ2-1, with D perhaps TRBD1 (6 bases). Germline lookup yields CDR1 MNHNS and CDR2 SASEGT. There are 14 residues in the CDR3. Trimming took off 6 bases at V and 4 bases at J, with 13 bases between the two ends. The CDR3 DNA follows: TGTGCCAGCAGCCACCGGACAGAATACAATGAGCAGTTCTTC. Protein: CASSHRTEYNEQFF.

This clonotype was found a few times. V gene TRBV24-1 combines with J gene TRBJ2-1; possible D gene TRBD1, 5 bases. The V and J ends lost 0 bases and 8 bases respectively, with 10 bases between them. CDR1 KGHDR and CDR2 SFDVKD come from the germline V gene. This CDR3 region has 14 residues. The CDR3 bases are TGTGCCACCAGTGATTTGAGCAGGGCCGATGAGCAGTTCTTC. Protein sequence: CATSDLSRADEQFF.

This clonotype was counted only a few times. The J gene is TRBJ2-4, the V gene TRBV20-1; 7 bases fit TRBD2. Germline CDR1 reads DFQATT; CDR2 reads SNEGSKA (reference sequence). CDR3 size: 15 residues. V shed 3 bases, J shed 0 bases, and the junction held 5 bases outside the gene matches. This chain's CDR3 is CSARLAELAKNIQYF. In DNA, the CDR3 is TGCAGTGCTAGGCTAGCGGAGTTAGCCAAAAACATTCAGTACTTC.

The chain combines TRBV7-2 with TRBJ1-5, with D possibly TRBD1 on 6 matching bases. Trimming took 1 base from V and 6 from J, leaving 16 bases between them. CDR1 is SGHTA and CDR2 is FQGNSA in the germline V gene. This CDR3 region has 16 residues. Written as DNA, the CDR3 is TGTGCCAGCAGCTTAGAGTGGGGGGGCAGAGGTCAGCCCCAGCATTTT. Translated: CASSLEWGGRGQPQHF.

The rearrangement uses TRBV20-1 and TRBJ1-1, with 9 bases aligning to TRBD1. CDR3 length equals 18 residues. Germline V gene data show CDR1 as DFQATT and CDR2 as SNEGSKA (reference sequence). After removal of 0 bases from V and 9 bases from J, the junction contained 20 bases not matched to a gene. The CDR3, as DNA: TGCAGTGCTAGAGATTACGTGGGACAGGGTGGTTTTAACGCTAAAGCTTTCTTT. Translating gives CSARDYVGQGGFNAKAFF.

This clonotype has just a few counts. CDR3 DNA sequence: TGCGCCAGCAGCTTGTTTGATCTCTCCTACGAGCAGTACTTC. Translating gives CASSLFDLSYEQYF. The chain uses TRBV5-1 and TRBJ2-7; D remains unclear. Germline V gene data show CDR1 as SGHRS and CDR2 as YFSETQ. The CDR3 has 14 residues. V shed 1 base and J shed 0 bases, with 8 bases lying between them.

In this sample, this clonotype turned up a few times. The CDR3 DNA follows: TGTGCCAGCAGTTTCCCTCCTTTGGGGGCCAACGTCCTGACTTTC. Translated: CASSFPPLGANVLTF. This chain connects TRBV12-3 or TRBV12-4 to TRBJ2-6; D not resolved. This CDR3 has 15 residues. The V and J ends lost 3 bases and 4 bases respectively, with 10 bases between them.

V and J are TRBV14 and TRBJ2-5; TRBD1 is a possible D gene (6 bases). Trimming took off 4 bases at V and 2 bases at J, with 14 bases between the two ends. The CDR3 length is 15 residues. Germline V lookup: CDR1 SGHDN, CDR2 FVKESK. CDR3 amino acids: CASSRLTGIQETQYF. The DNA of the CDR3 is TGTGCCAGCAGCCGCCTGACAGGAATTCAAGAGACCCAGTACTTC.

This clonotype was detected ten times or more. The chain carries TRBV12-3 or TRBV12-4 and TRBJ1-6; no clear D gene. This CDR3 comprises 13 residues. V gave up 8 bases and J gave up 10 bases, with 15 bases separating them. In DNA, the CDR3 is TGTGCCAGCCGGGCGGGCGCGGAGTCACCCCTCCACTTT. Its protein is CASRAGAESPLHF.

This chain links TRBV6-2 or TRBV6-3 with TRBJ1-1, with a tentative D call TRBD1 (5 bases). The CDR3 loop spans 12 amino acids. The germline CDR1 and CDR2 sequences are MNHEY and SVGEGT. Trimming removed 10 bases from V and 3 bases from J, with 12 bases in between. CDR3 region: CAKRGPDTEAFF. For the CDR3, the DNA is TGTGCCAAACGGGGACCTGACACTGAAGCTTTCTTT.

The genes are TRBV2 and TRBJ2-3; 12 bases match TRBD2. This CDR3 comprises 19 residues. CDR1 is SNHLY, CDR2 FYNNEI, per germline. With V trimmed by 3 bases and J by 3 bases, 13 bases remained unmatched. The CDR3 DNA sequence: TGTGCCAGCAGTGATCTTGGGAAGACTAGCGGGGGAAATACAGATACGCAGTATTTT. Translating gives CASSDLGKTSGGNTDTQYF. The whole variable domain, filled in from reference TRBV2 and TRBJ2-3, reads EPEVTQTPSHQVTQMGQEVILRCVPISNHLYFYWYRQILGQKVEFLVSFYNNEISEKSEIFDDQFSVERPDGSNFTLKIRSTKLEDSAMYFCASSDLGKTSGGNTDTQYFGPGTRLTVL.

V and J are TRBV20-1 and TRBJ2-7; D is unresolved. Germline V gives CDR1 DFQATT, CDR2 SNEGSKA (reference sequence). Trimming shortened V by 3 bases and J by 1 base, and 4 bases separated the two germline ends. This CDR3 comprises 11 residues. The CDR3 reads CSASLSYEQYF. In DNA form, the CDR3 reads TGCAGTGCTAGTTTGTCCTACGAGCAGTACTTC.

This clonotype was counted between two and nine times. The chain is built from TRBV6-1 and TRBJ2-1; no definite D call. V shed 2 bases and J shed 0 bases, with 5 bases lying between them. Germline CDR1 and CDR2: MNHNS and SASEGT. The CDR3 consists of 14 residues. The CDR3 DNA reads TGTGCCAGCAGTGAATGGAGCTCCTACAATGAGCAGTTCTTC. This translates into CASSEWSSYNEQFF.

In the case of this clonotype: Relative to the germline gene, one junction end is altered; a read error may explain this. This chain's CDR3 is CASSIAGGPSYEQYF. The DNA for the CDR3 is TGTGCCAGCAGCATAGCGGGAGGGCCCTCGTACGAGCAGTACTTC. This chain links TRBV7-2 with TRBJ2-7; 11 bases match TRBD2. CDR3 size: 15 residues. Germline V gene lookup returns CDR1 SGHTA and CDR2 FQGNSA.

V is TRBV28 and J is TRBJ1-6, with D maybe TRBD1 (5 bases). Germline V gene data show CDR1 as MDHEN and CDR2 as SYDVKM. The V and J ends lost 6 bases and 7 bases respectively, with 13 bases between them. This CDR3 spans 14 amino acids. CDR3 in DNA: TGTGCCAGCAGACCCGACAGAGACAATTCACCCCTCCACTTT. Its translation: CASRPDRDNSPLHF.

The chain combines TRBV20-1 with TRBJ1-2; D is unclear. The CDR3 runs 12 residues. The V and J ends lost 6 bases and 3 bases respectively, with 11 bases between them. Germline loops: CDR1 DFQATT, CDR2 SNEGSKA (reference sequence). CDR3 DNA sequence: TGCAGTGCCACGACGCCCGACTATGGCTACACCTTC. It yields the protein CSATTPDYGYTF.

This sequence joins TRBV10-3 and TRBJ2-1; TRBD2 matches 7 bases. J gave up 4 bases and V 3 bases, and 6 bases lay outside the gene matches. Germline CDR1 reads ENHRY; CDR2 reads SYGVKD. The CDR3 covers 15 residues. The DNA for the CDR3 is TGTGCCATCAGTGAAGGACTAGATAGGTACAATGAGCAGTTCTTC. It translates to CAISEGLDRYNEQFF.

The gene calls are TRBV12-3 or TRBV12-4 and TRBJ2-1; the D is unclear. The V end was cut by 3 bases, the J end by 5 bases, with 11 bases between. The CDR3 sequence is 14 residues long. CDR3 region: CASSLKVTDNEQFF. CDR3 sequence (DNA): TGTGCCAGCAGTTTGAAGGTTACCGACAATGAGCAGTTCTTC.

The chain joins TRBV14 to TRBJ2-2; D is possibly TRBD1 (6 bases). The germline V gene has CDR1 SGHDN and CDR2 FVKESK. V shed 3 bases and J shed 0 bases, with 11 bases lying between them. This CDR3 is built from 16 residues. The CDR3 sequence: CASSHRDTANTGELFF. CDR3 nucleotides: TGTGCCAGCAGCCACCGGGACACTGCGAACACCGGGGAGCTGTTTTTT.

The chain carries TRBV6-2 or TRBV6-3 and TRBJ1-1; D gene ambiguous. Between the trimmed V and J ends, which lost 6 bases and 4 bases, there was a span of 15 bases. The length of the CDR3 is 14 residues. Germline V gene lookup returns CDR1 MNHEY and CDR2 SVGEGT. In DNA form, the CDR3 reads TGTGCCAGCAGAATTATGGGAGGCGGCACTGAAGCTTTCTTT. Translation: CASRIMGGGTEAFF.

The chain joins TRBV29-1 to TRBJ2-3; D may be TRBD2 (5 bases). Germline CDR1 and CDR2: SQVTM and ANQGSEA. This CDR3 contains 14 residues. V lost 3 bases and J lost 1, with 11 bases in between. The CDR3 DNA follows: TGCAGCGTTGAGCTGGGAGTTCGCACAGATACGCAGTATTTT. Translation gives CSVELGVRTDTQYF.

This clonotype was seen repeatedly, ten times or more. The chain links TRBV10-3 to TRBJ1-3; D unclear. The germline V gene encodes CDR1 ENHRY and CDR2 SYGVKD. Trimming cost V 6 bases and J 0 bases, with 15 bases left between them. The CDR3 length is 16 residues. The CDR3 DNA reads TGTGCCATCAGCCGGGCCCAGGCCATCTCTGGAAACACCATATATTTT. This gives the protein CAISRAQAISGNTIYF.

This clonotype was picked up one time. The V gene is TRBV10-3, the J gene TRBJ2-6, with a tentative D call TRBD2 (6 bases). The germline V gene has CDR1 ENHRY and CDR2 SYGVKD. The CDR3 runs 15 residues. The germline V and J ends were trimmed by 6 bases and 2 bases, with 11 bases remaining between them. In nucleotides, the CDR3 is TGTGCCATCAGGGAGGGGACGCCTGGGGCCAACGTCCTGACTTTC. It specifies CAIREGTPGANVLTF.

The chain carries TRBV20-1 and TRBJ2-3; D call uncertain. Per the germline V gene, CDR1 is DFQATT and CDR2 is SNEGSKA (reference sequence). This CDR3 spans 15 amino acids. The V and J ends lost 0 bases and 3 bases respectively, with 13 bases between them. The CDR3 spells CSARDVWGWTDTQYF. For the CDR3, the DNA is TGCAGTGCTAGAGATGTATGGGGTTGGACAGATACGCAGTATTTT.

This sequence joins TRBV12-3 or TRBV12-4 and TRBJ1-1; a weak D match, TRBD1 (5 bases). The CDR3 is 14 amino acids. Trimming cost V 6 bases and J 4 bases, with 15 bases left between them. The CDR3 loop reads CASRGQGVGTEAFF. The CDR3 nucleotides read TGTGCCAGCAGGGGCCAGGGAGTGGGCACTGAAGCTTTCTTT.

This chain connects TRBV28 to TRBJ1-2, with TRBD1 matching 8 bases. The trim removed 6 bases at V and 4 bases at J, leaving 10 bases unmatched. The CDR3 has 15 amino acids. The germline gives CDR1 MDHEN, CDR2 SYDVKM. Written as DNA, the CDR3 is TGTGCCAGCAGCCATGGAGGACAGGGCTTCTATGGCTACACCTTC. It specifies CASSHGGQGFYGYTF.

This clonotype was detected many times. The chain carries TRBV24-1 and TRBJ2-1; possibly TRBD2 for D (7 bases). The V gene's germline CDR1 is KGHDR and CDR2 SFDVKD. V lost 2 bases and J lost 4, with 23 bases in between. CDR3 length: 19 residues. CDR3 sequence (DNA): TGTGCCACCAGTGATTCGGCGGTCCCTATGAGCGGGACATACAATGAGCAGTTCTTC. As protein: CATSDSAVPMSGTYNEQFF.

The chain employs TRBV20-1 and TRBJ2-7; the D is unclear. Between the trimmed V and J ends, which lost 2 bases and 1 base, there was a span of 9 bases. Germline-derived CDR1 and CDR2 are DFQATT and SNEGSKA (reference sequence). CDR3 length: 13 amino acids. CDR3 region: CSARPYLSYEQYF. The CDR3 DNA reads as TGCAGTGCTAGACCCTACTTGTCCTACGAGCAGTACTTC.